The subject of this entry is one T cell receptor (beta chain). Compared with germline, one end of the junction differs, possibly owing to a read error. This entry belongs to a study of blood T cell repertoires in COVID-19. Study summary: The samples span acute and convalescent COVID-19 from the United States, Italy and Spain. PBMCs, B-cell-depleted T cells, or T cells were the source of the cDNA or gDNA that made up the material.

In the authors' workflow: Cell counts per sample came from amplifying reference gene primers. Generated by immunoSEQ multiplex PCR, the TCRdb table keeps only in-frame clones and is missing some. The V and J calls and the clone size are those of that table, but D and trimming were determined from the DNA. The repertoire holds over 30,000 clones, with about 90% as singletons. Germline V lookup: CDR1 SGHNT, CDR2 YYREEE (reference sequence). There are 15 residues in the CDR3. Sequenced sample: peripheral blood. This chain connects TRBV5-4 to TRBJ2-3; 8 nucleotides align to TRBD2. This clonotype originated in a human donor with active COVID-19. The donor label of this sample is uncertain. CDR3 nucleotides: TGTGCCAACAGCTTGGTTAGCGGGGGCACAGATACGCAGTATTTT. This encodes CANSLVSGGTDTQYF.